Below, 28 T cell receptor beta chains from the same sample are listed, as sequenced in a study of T cell responses to AZD1222 COVID-19 vaccine. Generated by immunoSEQ multiplex PCR, the TCRdb table keeps only in-frame clones and is missing some. The table lists more than 140,000 clones, about 91% of them singletons. The source was peripheral blood, collected on day 0 of AZD1222 vaccination. These receptors originate from an adult in good health.

The chain employs TRBV7-9 and TRBJ2-5; D is ambiguous. CDR1 and CDR2 from the germline V gene are SEHNR and FQNEAQ (reference sequence). The CDR3 length is 14 residues. With 3 bases removed from V and 1 base from J, the gap between germline ends came to 9 bases. CDR3 protein: CASSFSSAQETQYF. CDR3 DNA: TGTGCCAGCAGCTTTTCGTCGGCCCAAGAGACCCAGTACTTC.

The chain has TRBV4-2 and TRBJ1-2; the D gene is possibly TRBD1 (5 bases). The CDR3 runs 14 residues. Germline V gene data show CDR1 as LGHNA and CDR2 as YNFKEQ. Trimming took 0 bases from V and 6 from J, leaving 11 bases between them. CDR3 nucleotide sequence: TGTGCCAGCAGCCAAGACAGGGACCGTAATGGCTACACCTTC. Amino acid sequence: CASSQDRDRNGYTF.

The chain couples TRBV24-1 to TRBJ2-2; D is unresolved. This CDR3 contains 15 residues. V lost 4 bases, J lost 3 bases, and 11 bases lay in between. Germline V gene sequence: CDR1 KGHDR, CDR2 SFDVKD. CDR3 in DNA: TGTGCCACCAGTGACCCCGGCCACTACACCGGGGAGCTGTTTTTT. It is translated as CATSDPGHYTGELFF.

CDR3 sequence (DNA): TGTGCCAGCAACCCCCCCGGGGCGGTCGGGTTAGGCGAGCAGTACTTC. Its protein is CASNPPGAVGLGEQYF. The chain links TRBV5-6 to TRBJ2-7, with D perhaps being TRBD1 or TRBD2 (5 bases each). CDR3 length equals 16 residues. Germline V gene data show CDR1 as SGHDT and CDR2 as YYEEEE. Trimming stripped 6 bases from V and 6 bases from J, with 25 bases between.

The chain couples TRBV28 to TRBJ1-2; D unclear. This CDR3 is built from 13 residues. V lost 2 bases to trimming and J lost 8 bases, with 12 bases between them. Per germline, CDR1 MDHEN and CDR2 SYDVKM. The CDR3 coding sequence is TGTGCCAGCAGTTTACTGGCAGCTGTAGGCTACACCTTC. Translated, it gives CASSLLAAVGYTF.

This chain joins TRBV5-8 and TRBJ2-5, with TRBD2 matching over 8 bases. CDR3 length equals 15 residues. In germline, CDR1 is SGHTS, CDR2 YDEGEE. Unmatched junction bases numbered 8, after V lost 5 bases and J lost 2 bases. The CDR3 protein is CASSLEGGRQETQYF. In DNA form, the CDR3 reads TGTGCCAGCAGTTTAGAGGGCGGGAGGCAAGAGACCCAGTACTTC.

This sequence joins TRBV13 and TRBJ2-1; no reliable D call. The CDR3 is 12 amino acids. From germline, CDR1 is PRHDT and CDR2 FYEKMQ (reference sequence). Trimming shortened V by 4 bases and J by 6 bases, and 7 bases separated the two germline ends. CDR3 bases: TGTGCCAGCAGCTCGGCCCGCAATGAGCAGTTCTTC. Amino acids: CASSSARNEQFF.

The chain uses TRBV28 and TRBJ2-3; TRBD1 matches at 7 bases. V dropped 5 bases and J dropped 6; count of bases not matched to a gene: 11. Per the germline V gene, CDR1 is MDHEN and CDR2 is SYDVKM. The CDR3 loop spans 15 amino acids. DNA of the CDR3: TGTGCCAGCAGTCTCAACCTGGACAGGAGTGATACGCAGTATTTT. Its translation: CASSLNLDRSDTQYF.

J is TRBJ1-2 and V is TRBV10-2; D might be TRBD1 (6 bases). The CDR3 is 13 residues long. With 3 bases removed from V and 4 bases from J, the gap between germline ends came to 9 bases. CDR1 is WSHSY and CDR2 is SAAADI in the germline V gene. This chain's CDR3 is CASSEGGGYGYTF. CDR3 nucleotides: TGCGCCAGCAGTGAAGGGGGGGGCTATGGCTACACCTTC.

V usage is TRBV4-3 and J usage is TRBJ2-3; 7 nucleotides agree with TRBD2. The CDR3 loop spans 17 amino acids. CDR1 and CDR2 (germline): LGHNA, YSLEER. V dropped 0 bases and J dropped 2; count of bases not matched to a gene: 8. The CDR3 sequence is CASSQDREGGYTDTQYF. DNA of the CDR3: TGCGCCAGCAGCCAAGACAGGGAGGGAGGATACACAGATACGCAGTATTTT.

The chain combines TRBV7-8 with TRBJ1-1; possible D gene TRBD1, 6 bases. CDR3 size: 13 residues. V was trimmed by 3 bases and J by 11 bases, leaving 16 bases between them. Germline loops: CDR1 SGHVS, CDR2 FQNEAQ. The CDR3 loop is CASSFKGGAGAFF. DNA of the CDR3: TGTGCCAGCAGCTTTAAGGGGGGGGCTGGGGCTTTCTTT.

This clone was seen at least ten times. CDR3 residues: CATSSRQTKRGYTF. In DNA, the CDR3 is TGTGCCACCAGCAGCCGACAGACCAAGAGGGGCTACACCTTC. The chain recombines TRBV15 with TRBJ1-2; possibly TRBD1 for D (5 bases). Between the trimmed V and J ends, which lost 3 bases and 8 bases, there was a span of 16 bases. Germline-derived CDR1 and CDR2 are LNHNV and YYDKDF (reference sequence). The CDR3 runs to 14 residues.

V is TRBV5-6 and J is TRBJ1-3, with a possible D match to TRBD1 (6 bases). The CDR3 is 16 amino acids. Germline lookup yields CDR1 SGHDT and CDR2 YYEEEE. Trimming removed 3 bases at V and 0 bases at J, with 13 bases between. The DNA for the CDR3 is TGTGCCAGCAGCTCGACCCTGACAGGCTCTGGAAACACCATATATTTT. Translation gives CASSSTLTGSGNTIYF.

The J gene is TRBJ2-2, the V gene TRBV15; no clear D gene. The V gene lost 2 bases and the J gene lost 0 bases, with 7 bases spanning the gap. Germline V gene sequence: CDR1 LNHNV, CDR2 YYDKDF (reference sequence). The length of the CDR3 is 15 residues. CDR3 coding DNA: TGTGCCACCAGCAGAAGCCCCCCGAACACCGGGGAGCTGTTTTTT. Translation: CATSRSPPNTGELFF.

This clone has only one observation. The chain couples TRBV6-5 to TRBJ2-5, with D tentatively TRBD1 (5 bases). Per germline, CDR1 MNHEY and CDR2 SVGAGI. V gave up 8 bases and J gave up 5 bases, with 9 bases separating them. CDR3 length: 11 residues. Written as DNA, the CDR3 is TGTGCCAGCCGAAACAGGGAGACCCAGTACTTC. Residues: CASRNRETQYF.

This chain connects TRBV27 to TRBJ2-3, with a weak D call TRBD1 (5 bases). CDR1 and CDR2 from the germline V gene are MNHEY and SMNVEV (reference sequence). The CDR3 totals 15 residues. Trimming removed 7 bases at V and 2 bases at J, with 16 bases between. The CDR3 protein is CASTQLQVITDTQYF. For the CDR3, the DNA is TGTGCCAGCACTCAGCTACAGGTTATCACAGATACGCAGTATTTT.

This clone was seen once. The gene calls are TRBV6-5 and TRBJ1-2, with D possibly being TRBD1 (5 bases). This CDR3 has 14 residues. Germline CDR1 and CDR2: MNHEY and SVGAGI. Trimming removed 4 bases at V and 4 bases at J, with 13 bases between. The CDR3 bases are TGTGCCAGCAGTTTGATCGGGACCTCCTATGGCTACACCTTC. Translated, it gives CASSLIGTSYGYTF.

The V call is TRBV6-2 or TRBV6-3, the J call TRBJ2-7; D gene uncertain. V was cut by 5 bases and J by 6 bases, with 14 bases left in between. The CDR3 has 13 amino acids. Germline lookup yields CDR1 MNHEY and CDR2 SVGEGT. CDR3 protein: CASSVMGGGEQYF. DNA for the CDR3: TGTGCCAGCAGTGTAATGGGCGGCGGCGAGCAGTACTTC.

The V call is TRBV19, the J call TRBJ2-1; 7 bases line up with TRBD2. This CDR3 spans 14 amino acids. Looked up from germline, CDR1 is LNHDA and CDR2 is SQIVND (reference sequence). The V segment lost 6 bases and the J segment 9 bases; nucleotides outside the gene matches: 11. The DNA for the CDR3 is TGTGCCAGTAGCCCCCACGCGGGAGTAGGTGAGCAGTTCTTC. Translation: CASSPHAGVGEQFF.

The genes are TRBV7-2 and TRBJ1-4; no reliable D call. The CDR3 runs to 15 residues. V lost 5 bases and J 6 bases, leaving 16 bases between the germline ends. Germline assignment: CDR1 SGHTA and CDR2 FQGNSA. CDR3 DNA sequence: TGTGCCAGCAGCCTCCGGAAGGGAGACCATGAAAAACTGTTTTTT. As protein: CASSLRKGDHEKLFF.

The gene calls are TRBV9 and TRBJ2-5; D may match TRBD1 or TRBD2 (5 bases each). With 2 bases removed from V and 1 base from J, the gap between germline ends came to 6 bases. The CDR3 consists of 13 residues. CDR1 SGDLS and CDR2 YYNGEE come from the germline V gene. CDR3 nucleotides: TGTGCCAGCAGCGTGGGACCCCAAGAGACCCAGTACTTC. Translated, it gives CASSVGPQETQYF.

About this clone: The junction shows a germline mismatch at one end, possibly a read error. The chain uses TRBV7-6 and TRBJ2-4; D could derive from TRBD1 or TRBD2 (5 bases each). Germline loops: CDR1 SGHVS, CDR2 FNYEAQ. There are 15 residues in the CDR3. In nucleotides, the CDR3 is TGTGCCAGCAGCCCCTTGTCTGTTTTTGCCCGGGGCTTTCACTTC. This sequence encodes CASSPLSVFARGFHF.

This clone appeared once. The chain links TRBV6-4 to TRBJ1-1; no clear D gene. V was cut by 5 bases and J by 4 bases, with 11 bases left in between. Germline V gene data show CDR1 as MRHNA and CDR2 as SNTAGT. The CDR3 loop spans 13 amino acids. For the CDR3, the DNA is TGTGCCAGCAGTAGTTCCGCGGGCACTGAAGCTTTCTTT. Residues: CASSSSAGTEAFF.

The V call is TRBV27, the J call TRBJ1-1; the D is unclear. The CDR3 extends over 14 amino acids. From germline, CDR1 is MNHEY and CDR2 SMNVEV (reference sequence). V lost 3 bases and J lost 0, with 8 bases in between. The DNA of the CDR3 is TGTGCCAGCAGTTTCGGCAGATTGAACACTGAAGCTTTCTTT. Its translation: CASSFGRLNTEAFF.

The genes are TRBV2 and TRBJ2-5; 10 bases are shared with TRBD2. The CDR3 runs 14 residues. Per germline, CDR1 SNHLY and CDR2 FYNNEI. V shed 6 bases, J shed 2 bases, and the junction held 3 bases outside the gene matches. The chain's CDR3 is CASRLAGAQETQYF. CDR3 DNA sequence: TGTGCCAGCAGGCTAGCGGGAGCACAAGAGACCCAGTACTTC.

The chain carries TRBV19 and TRBJ1-1, with a possible D match to TRBD1 (5 bases). The length of the CDR3 is 12 residues. Germline V gene sequence: CDR1 LNHDA, CDR2 SQIVND (reference sequence). V shed 5 bases and J shed 7 bases, with 11 bases lying between them. The CDR3 protein is CASSGVGGEAFF. In DNA form, the CDR3 reads TGTGCCAGTAGTGGGGTCGGGGGTGAAGCTTTCTTT.

J is TRBJ2-2 and V is TRBV5-4; 9 nucleotides agree with TRBD2. The CDR3 contains 17 residues. The J segment lost 2 bases and the V segment lost 0 bases, leaving 5 bases of the junction unmatched. Germline lookup yields CDR1 SGHNT and CDR2 YYREEE (reference sequence). CDR3 DNA sequence: TGTGCCAGCAGCTTGGGGGGGACTAGCTTCAACACCGGGGAGCTGTTTTTT. Its translation: CASSLGGTSFNTGELFF. Complete variable domain (other parts from reference TRBV5-4 and TRBJ2-2): ETGVTQSPTHLIKTRGQQVTLRCSSQSGHNTVSWYQQALGQGPQFIFQYYREEENGRGNFPPRFSGLQFPNYSSELNVNALELDDSALYLCASSLGGTSFNTGELFFGEGSRLTVL.

The chain has TRBV7-2 and TRBJ2-1; D is ambiguous. The germline V and J ends were trimmed by 1 base and 0 bases, with 7 bases remaining between them. This CDR3 has 15 residues. Germline loops: CDR1 SGHTA, CDR2 FQGNSA. The CDR3 protein is CASSLELSSYNEQFF. The CDR3, as DNA: TGTGCCAGCAGCTTAGAACTAAGCTCCTACAATGAGCAGTTCTTC.